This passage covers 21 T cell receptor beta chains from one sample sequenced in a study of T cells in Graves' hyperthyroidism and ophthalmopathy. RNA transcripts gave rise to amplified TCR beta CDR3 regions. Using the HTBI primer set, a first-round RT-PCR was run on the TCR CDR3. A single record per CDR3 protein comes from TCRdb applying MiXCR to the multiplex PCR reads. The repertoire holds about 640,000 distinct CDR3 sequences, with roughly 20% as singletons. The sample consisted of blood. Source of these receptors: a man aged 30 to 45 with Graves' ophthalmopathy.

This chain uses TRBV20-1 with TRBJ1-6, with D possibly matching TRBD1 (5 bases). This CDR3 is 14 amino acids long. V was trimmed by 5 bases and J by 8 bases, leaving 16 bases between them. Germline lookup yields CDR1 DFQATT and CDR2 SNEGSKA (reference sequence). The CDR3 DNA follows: TGCAGTGCTGCACACAGGATTACTTATTCACCCCTCCACTTT. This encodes CSAAHRITYSPLHF.

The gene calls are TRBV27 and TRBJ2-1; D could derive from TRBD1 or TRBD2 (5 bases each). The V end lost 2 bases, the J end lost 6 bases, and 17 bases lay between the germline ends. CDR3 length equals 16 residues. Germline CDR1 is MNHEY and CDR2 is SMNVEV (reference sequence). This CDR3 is CASSLAPWGSPNEQFF. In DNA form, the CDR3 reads TGTGCCAGCAGTTTAGCCCCCTGGGGGTCCCCCAATGAGCAGTTCTTC.

CDR3 residues: CASRPRGSTEAFF. The CDR3 coding sequence is TGTGCCAGCCGCCCCAGGGGATCAACTGAAGCTTTCTTT. This chain joins TRBV5-4 and TRBJ1-1, with a tentative D call TRBD1 (6 bases). This CDR3 region has 13 residues. Germline V lookup: CDR1 SGHNT, CDR2 YYREEE (reference sequence). V lost 7 bases to trimming and J lost 5 bases, with 15 bases between them.

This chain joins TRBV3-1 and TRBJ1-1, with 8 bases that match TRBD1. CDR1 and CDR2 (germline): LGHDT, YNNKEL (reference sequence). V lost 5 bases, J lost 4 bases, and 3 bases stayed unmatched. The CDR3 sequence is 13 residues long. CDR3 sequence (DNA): TGTGCCAGCAGCGGACAGGGATTCACTGAAGCTTTCTTT. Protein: CASSGQGFTEAFF. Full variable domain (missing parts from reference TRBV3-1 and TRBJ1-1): DTAVSQTPKYLVTQMGNDKSIKCEQNLGHDTMYWYKQDSKKFLKIMFSYNNKELIINETVPNRFSPKSPDKAHLNLHINSLELGDSAVYFCASSGQGFTEAFFGQGTRLTVV.

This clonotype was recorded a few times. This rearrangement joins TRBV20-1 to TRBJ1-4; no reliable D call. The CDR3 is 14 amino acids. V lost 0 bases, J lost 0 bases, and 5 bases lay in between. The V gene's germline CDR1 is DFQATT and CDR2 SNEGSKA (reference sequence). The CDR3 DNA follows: TGCAGTGCTAGAGATCCCACAACTAATGAAAAACTGTTTTTT. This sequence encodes CSARDPTTNEKLFF.

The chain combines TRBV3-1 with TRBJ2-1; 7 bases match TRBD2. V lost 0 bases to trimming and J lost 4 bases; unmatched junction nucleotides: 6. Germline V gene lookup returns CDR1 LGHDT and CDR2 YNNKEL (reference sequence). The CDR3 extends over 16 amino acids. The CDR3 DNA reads TGTGCCAGCAGCCAAGATGACCTAGCGGAATACAATGAGCAGTTCTTC. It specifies CASSQDDLAEYNEQFF.

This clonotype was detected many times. CDR3 protein: CASSPQLLTGGNTEAFF. CDR3 sequence (DNA): TGTGCCAGCTCACCACAGTTGCTGACAGGGGGCAATACTGAAGCTTTCTTT. The chain combines TRBV18 with TRBJ1-1; 10 bases are shared with TRBD1. The CDR3 extends over 17 amino acids. The J segment lost 5 bases and the V segment lost 1 base, leaving 10 bases of the junction unmatched. Germline V gives CDR1 KGHSH, CDR2 LQKENI.

The CDR3 reads CSAAQGLAKNIQYF. DNA of the CDR3: TGCAGTGCCGCACAGGGGTTAGCCAAAAACATTCAGTACTTC. The chain couples TRBV20-1 to TRBJ2-4; 7 bases are shared with TRBD1. Per germline, CDR1 DFQATT and CDR2 SNEGSKA (reference sequence). This CDR3 has 14 residues. V dropped 6 bases and J dropped 0; count of bases not matched to a gene: 5.

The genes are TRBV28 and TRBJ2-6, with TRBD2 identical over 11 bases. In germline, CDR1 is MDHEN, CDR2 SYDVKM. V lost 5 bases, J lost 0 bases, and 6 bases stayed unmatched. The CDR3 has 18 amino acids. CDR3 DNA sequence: TGTGCCAGCAGTCTTTCGGGACTAGCGGACTCTGGGGCCAACGTCCTGACTTTC. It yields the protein CASSLSGLADSGANVLTF.

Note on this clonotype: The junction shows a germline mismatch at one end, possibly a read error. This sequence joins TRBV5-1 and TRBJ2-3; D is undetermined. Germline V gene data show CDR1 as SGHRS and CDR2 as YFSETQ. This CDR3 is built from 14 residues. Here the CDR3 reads CASSSVGYTDTQYF. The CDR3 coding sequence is TGTGCCAGCAGCTCTGTGGGGTACACAGATACGCAGTATTTT.

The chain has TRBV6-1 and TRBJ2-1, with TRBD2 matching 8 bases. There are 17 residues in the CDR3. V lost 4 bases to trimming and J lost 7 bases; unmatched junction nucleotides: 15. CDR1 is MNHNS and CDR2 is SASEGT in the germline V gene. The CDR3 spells CASSGGYEAGVLNEQFF. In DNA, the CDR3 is TGTGCCAGCAGTGGCGGGTATGAAGCGGGAGTATTGAATGAGCAGTTCTTC.

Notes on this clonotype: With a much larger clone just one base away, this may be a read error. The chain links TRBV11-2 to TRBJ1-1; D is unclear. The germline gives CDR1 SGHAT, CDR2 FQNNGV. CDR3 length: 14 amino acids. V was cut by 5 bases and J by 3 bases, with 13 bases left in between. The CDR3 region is CASSRYDMDTEAFF. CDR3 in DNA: TGTGCCAGCAGCCGCTACGACATGGACACTGAAGCTTTCTTT. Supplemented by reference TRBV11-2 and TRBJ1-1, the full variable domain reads EAGVAQSPRYKIIEKRQSVAFWCNPISGHATLYWYQQILGQGPKLLIQFQNNGVVDDSQLPKDRFSAERLKGVDSTLKIQPAKLEDSAVYLCASSRYDMDTEAFFGQGTRLTVV.

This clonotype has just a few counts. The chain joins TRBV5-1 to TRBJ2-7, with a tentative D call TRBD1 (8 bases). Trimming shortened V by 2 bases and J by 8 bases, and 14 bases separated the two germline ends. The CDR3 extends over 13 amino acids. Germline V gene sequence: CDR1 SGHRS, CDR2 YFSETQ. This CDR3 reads CASSLGQGGKQYF. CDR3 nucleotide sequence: TGCGCCAGCAGCTTAGGACAGGGAGGGAAGCAGTACTTC.

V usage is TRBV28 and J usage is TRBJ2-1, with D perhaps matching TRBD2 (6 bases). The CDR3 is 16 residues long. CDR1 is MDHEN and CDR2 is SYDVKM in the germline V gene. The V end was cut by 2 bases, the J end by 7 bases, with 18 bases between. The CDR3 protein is CASSLHAGRDWNEQFF. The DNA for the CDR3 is TGTGCCAGCAGTTTACACGCGGGACGAGATTGGAATGAGCAGTTCTTC.

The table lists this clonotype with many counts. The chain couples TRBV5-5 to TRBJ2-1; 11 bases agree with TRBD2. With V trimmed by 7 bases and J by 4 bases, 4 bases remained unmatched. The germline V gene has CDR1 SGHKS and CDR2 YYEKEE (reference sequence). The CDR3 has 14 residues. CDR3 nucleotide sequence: TGTGCCAGCCAGGGACTAGCGGATTACAATGAGCAGTTCTTC. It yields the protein CASQGLADYNEQFF.

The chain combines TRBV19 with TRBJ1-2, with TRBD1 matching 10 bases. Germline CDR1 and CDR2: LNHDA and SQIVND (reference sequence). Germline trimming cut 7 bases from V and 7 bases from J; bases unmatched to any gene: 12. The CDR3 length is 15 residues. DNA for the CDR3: TGTGCCAGTACGGATGGGACAGGGGATTTCGCTGGCTACACCTTC. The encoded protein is CASTDGTGDFAGYTF.

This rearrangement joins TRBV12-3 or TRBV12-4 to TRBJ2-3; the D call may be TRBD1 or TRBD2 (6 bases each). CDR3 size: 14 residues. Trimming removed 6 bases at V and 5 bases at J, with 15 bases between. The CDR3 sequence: CASSRRGVIDTQYF. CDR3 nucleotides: TGTGCCAGCAGCCGAAGGGGGGTGATAGATACGCAGTATTTT.

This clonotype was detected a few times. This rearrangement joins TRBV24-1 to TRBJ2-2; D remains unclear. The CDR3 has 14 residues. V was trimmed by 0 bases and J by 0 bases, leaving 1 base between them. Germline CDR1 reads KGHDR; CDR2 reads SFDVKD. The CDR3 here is CATSDLANTGELFF. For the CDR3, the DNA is TGTGCCACCAGTGATTTGGCGAACACCGGGGAGCTGTTTTTT.

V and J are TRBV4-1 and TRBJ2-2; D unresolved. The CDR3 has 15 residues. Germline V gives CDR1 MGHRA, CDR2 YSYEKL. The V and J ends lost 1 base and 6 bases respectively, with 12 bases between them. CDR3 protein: CASSQGLSPSGELFF. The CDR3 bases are TGCGCCAGCAGCCAAGGGCTCAGCCCCTCCGGGGAGCTGTTTTTT.

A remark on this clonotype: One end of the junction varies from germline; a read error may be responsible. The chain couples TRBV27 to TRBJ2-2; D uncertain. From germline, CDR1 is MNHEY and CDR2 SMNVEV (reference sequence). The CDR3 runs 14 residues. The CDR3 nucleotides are TGTGCCGGCAGTTTATCAAGGGTTCCCGGGGAGCTGTTTTTT. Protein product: CAGSLSRVPGELFF.

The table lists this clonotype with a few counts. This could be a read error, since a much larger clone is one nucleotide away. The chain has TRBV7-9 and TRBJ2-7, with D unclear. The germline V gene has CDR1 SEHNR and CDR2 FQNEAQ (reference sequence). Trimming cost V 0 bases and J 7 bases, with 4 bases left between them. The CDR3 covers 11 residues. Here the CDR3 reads CASSLAWEQYF. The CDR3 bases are TGTGCCAGCAGCTTAGCCTGGGAGCAGTACTTC.